The TCR beta chain described here comes from a study of OX40 agonist ivuxolimab in advanced cancers. The overall study: A mean age of 60 years, range about 20 to 90, was recorded, and 70% to 85% were male.

Germline V CDR1 and CDR2: LNHDA, SQIVND (reference sequence). V lost 5 bases and J lost 0; bases outside the gene matches: 4. This CDR3 contains 17 residues. The study's findings and limits: Compared with CD4+, CD8+ T cells on average had more expanded clones.

Repertoires were generated with immunoSEQ multiplex PCR, while TCRdb's copy carries only in-frame clones and drops some. The sample carries about 120,000 clones, around 87% recorded once. Points on this clone: Its antigen remains unidentified.

Blood specimens came from baseline, cycle 4 day 1, and cycle 7 day 1. The sequenced sample was CD4+ or CD8+ T cells sorted from blood, obtained in a trial of the OX40 agonist ivuxolimab. The chain has TRBV19 and TRBJ2-3; 14 bases map to TRBD2. This clonotype originated in an adult with an advanced solid tumor such as melanoma, head and neck, liver or kidney cancer. The CDR3 sequence is CASSGTSGGSSTDTQYF. The CDR3 DNA reads as TGTGCCAGTAGTGGGACTAGCGGGGGATCCAGCACAGATACGCAGTATTTT.